This T cell receptor (beta chain) was captured by sequencing in a study of shared clonotypes between healthy human individuals. Whole-study findings and limits: The authors expected sequencing depth to affect clonotype sharing among donors.

On this clone itself: Its antigen is unknown.

This CDR3 spans 12 amino acids. CDR1 SGHNT and CDR2 YYREEE come from the germline V gene (reference sequence). Trimming took 1 base from V and 7 from J, leaving 7 bases between them. Clones were sequenced by immunoSEQ multiplex PCR, and TCRdb holds only the in-frame ones, with some missing. The sample has 1.6 million or so clones; approximately 98.5% are singletons. A split of CD4+ cells into CD45RA+ naive and CD45RA-negative memory subsets was performed. This clonotype was sampled from a man younger than 45 in good health. Sequenced input: naive CD4+ T cells sorted from blood. Indicated subset: CD45RA+ positively selected. The chain carries TRBV5-4 and TRBJ2-3; a weak D match, TRBD1 (5 bases). CDR3 in amino acids: CASSLRQHTQYF. CDR3 bases: TGTGCCAGCAGCTTGAGACAGCATACGCAGTATTTT.